Presented here are 24 T cell receptor beta chains from one specimen sequenced in a study of beta chain features in type 1 diabetes. Isolated RNA was reverse transcribed in full, so expressed TCRB transcripts were sequenced. The protocol was immunoSEQ multiplex PCR, while the TCRdb copy is restricted to in-frame clones and leaves out a portion. The sample yields about 240,000 clones, 25% to 30% seen once. Sequencing was carried out using central memory CD4+ T cells from blood. Source of these receptors: a man aged 30 to 45 in good health.

This clone was detected only a few times. This rearrangement joins TRBV11-2 to TRBJ2-1; 12 nucleotides match TRBD2. The CDR3 spans 16 residues. Trimming at V came to 1 base and at J to 8 bases, leaving 6 bases not matched to a gene. The V gene's germline CDR1 is SGHAT and CDR2 FQNNGV. CDR3 loop: CASSLASGLAGHEQFF. The CDR3 bases are TGTGCCAGCAGCTTAGCCTCTGGACTAGCGGGACATGAGCAGTTCTTC. The complete variable domain, with remaining parts taken from reference TRBV11-2 and TRBJ2-1, reads EAGVAQSPRYKIIEKRQSVAFWCNPISGHATLYWYQQILGQGPKLLIQFQNNGVVDDSQLPKDRFSAERLKGVDSTLKIQPAKLEDSAVYLCASSLASGLAGHEQFFGPGTRLTVL.

The chain links TRBV6-6 to TRBJ2-5; no firm D call. V dropped 5 bases and J dropped 3 bases, with 1 base sitting between them. There are 10 residues in the CDR3. Germline V gene sequence: CDR1 MNHNY, CDR2 SVGAGI (reference sequence). CDR3 residues: CASSEETQYF. The CDR3 DNA sequence: TGTGCCAGCAGTGAAGAGACCCAGTACTTC.

The chain links TRBV18 to TRBJ2-4; 10 positions match TRBD1. V lost 2 bases, J lost 8 bases, and 6 bases stayed unmatched. The germline V gene encodes CDR1 KGHSH and CDR2 LQKENI. This CDR3 is built from 15 residues. As DNA, the CDR3 is TGTGCCAGCTCACCAGGGTTCGGACAGGGGGACATTCAGTACTTC. It is translated as CASSPGFGQGDIQYF.

This sequence joins TRBV6-6 and TRBJ2-3; 7 positions agree with TRBD2. Germline-derived CDR1 and CDR2 are MNHNY and SVGAGI (reference sequence). This CDR3 region has 14 residues. J lost 3 bases, V lost 8 bases, and 8 bases had no gene match. The CDR3 loop is CASGYSGKTDTQYF. The CDR3 bases are TGTGCCAGCGGGTACAGCGGGAAGACAGATACGCAGTATTTT.

The chain has TRBV7-9 and TRBJ2-1; 8 positions agree with TRBD2. V lost 5 bases to trimming and J lost 7 bases; unmatched junction nucleotides: 13. CDR1 SEHNR and CDR2 FQNEAQ come from the germline V gene (reference sequence). The length of the CDR3 is 16 residues. The DNA for the CDR3 is TGTGCCAGCAGCCCACGAGCGGGAGCGAACTTGAATGAGCAGTTCTTC. This encodes CASSPRAGANLNEQFF. Full variable domain (rest looked up from reference TRBV7-9 and TRBJ2-1): DTGVSQNPRHKITKRGQNVTFRCDPISEHNRLYWYRQTLGQGPEFLTYFQNEAQLEKSRLLSDRFSAERPKGSFSTLEIQRTEQGDSAMYLCASSPRAGANLNEQFFGPGTRLTVL.

This clone was seen repeatedly, ten times or more. The rearrangement links TRBV16 to TRBJ2-4, with D unresolved. The germline CDR1 and CDR2 sequences are KGHSY and FQNENV. There are 12 residues in the CDR3. V lost 3 bases, J lost 7 bases, and 7 bases lay in between. As DNA, the CDR3 is TGTGCCAGCAGCCAGGGATTCAACATTCAGTACTTC. Protein sequence: CASSQGFNIQYF.

J is TRBJ2-5 and V is TRBV6-5, with unresolved D. The length of the CDR3 is 14 residues. The germline V and J ends were trimmed by 0 bases and 5 bases, with 10 bases remaining between them. Germline lookup yields CDR1 MNHEY and CDR2 SVGAGI. DNA of the CDR3: TGTGCCAGCAGTTACTCGACGACCACGGAGACCCAGTACTTC. Translating gives CASSYSTTTETQYF.

This clone showed up just a few times. The J gene is TRBJ2-1, the V gene TRBV9; tentative D call: TRBD2 (5 bases). The CDR3 sequence is 13 residues long. Germline CDR1 SGDLS, CDR2 YYNGEE. V was clipped by 0 bases and J by 7 bases, with 8 bases between them. The CDR3 DNA reads TGTGCCAGCAGCGTAGGAGGGATGAATGAGCAGTTCTTC. It translates to CASSVGGMNEQFF.

The chain carries TRBV30 and TRBJ2-2; D is unresolved. The CDR3 spans 14 residues. CDR1 and CDR2 from the germline V gene are GTSNPN and SVGIG (reference sequence). V lost 0 bases and J lost 3, with 8 bases in between. CDR3 sequence: CAWSVRGDTGELFF. CDR3 in DNA: TGTGCCTGGAGTGTCCGCGGAGACACCGGGGAGCTGTTTTTT.

This clone was seen only a few times. This chain uses TRBV4-2 with TRBJ2-3; D is perhaps TRBD2 (5 bases). From germline, CDR1 is LGHNA and CDR2 YNFKEQ. The CDR3 is 13 residues long. Trimming took 5 bases from V and 0 from J, leaving 6 bases between them. CDR3 residues: CASSSSSTDTQYF. The CDR3 DNA reads TGTGCCAGCAGCTCTAGCAGCACAGATACGCAGTATTTT.

The rearrangement links TRBV28 to TRBJ2-1, with D uncertain. Germline values: CDR1 MDHEN, CDR2 SYDVKM. CDR3 length: 15 amino acids. Trimming took 7 bases from V and 0 from J, leaving 13 bases between them. The chain's CDR3 is CASISRSSSYNEQFF. For the CDR3, the DNA is TGTGCCAGCATAAGTCGGAGTAGCTCCTACAATGAGCAGTTCTTC. Filled out from reference TRBV28 and TRBJ2-1, the complete variable domain reads DVKVTQSSRYLVKRTGEKVFLECVQDMDHENMFWYRQDPGLGLRLIYFSYDVKMKEKGDIPEGYSVSREKKERFSLILESASTNQTSMYLCASISRSSSYNEQFFGPGTRLTVL.

This clone is medium-sized by share. This chain links TRBV5-1 with TRBJ2-3, with D tentatively TRBD2 (5 bases). The germline V gene has CDR1 SGHRS and CDR2 YFSETQ. The CDR3 is 15 amino acids. Trimming took 4 bases from V and 0 from J, leaving 12 bases between them. The CDR3 loop is CASSLGLDSTDTQYF. In nucleotides, the CDR3 is TGCGCCAGCAGCCTCGGACTCGATAGCACAGATACGCAGTATTTT. The entire variable domain, with the rest obtained from reference TRBV5-1 and TRBJ2-3, is as follows: KAGVTQTPRYLIKTRGQQVTLSCSPISGHRSVSWYQQTPGQGLQFLFEYFSETQRNKGNFPGRFSGRQFSNSRSEMNVSTLELGDSALYLCASSLGLDSTDTQYFGPGTRLTVL.

This clone was seen a handful of times. This CDR3 is also generated by other DNA sequences in the sample. The rearrangement links TRBV7-8 to TRBJ1-1, with D maybe TRBD1 (6 bases). Germline V CDR1 and CDR2: SGHVS, FQNEAQ. Trimming removed 5 bases from V and 1 base from J, with 11 bases in between. The CDR3 runs to 14 residues. This CDR3 reads CASSPDRRNTEAFF. The CDR3 DNA follows: TGTGCCAGCAGCCCTGACAGGAGGAACACTGAAGCTTTCTTT. Full variable domain (remainder filled in from reference TRBV7-8 and TRBJ1-1): GAGVSQSPRYKVAKRGQDVALRCDPISGHVSLFWYQQALGQGPEFLTYFQNEAQLDKSGLPSDRFFAERPEGSVSTLKIQRTQQEDSAVYLCASSPDRRNTEAFFGQGTRLTVV.

A word on this clone: A far larger clone differs by one base, so this is likely a read error. This rearrangement joins TRBV29-1 to TRBJ2-5, with 9 bases identical to TRBD2. The length of the CDR3 is 16 residues. Germline V gives CDR1 SQVTM, CDR2 ANQGSEA. CDR3 DNA sequence: TGCCGCGTTGGGTGGAGTAGCGGGAGCTTTCAAGAGACCCAGTACTTC. Its translation: CRVGWSSGSFQETQYF.

In this sample, this clone turned up a few times. The chain has TRBV5-4 and TRBJ1-1; D perhaps matches TRBD1 (5 bases). Looked up from germline, CDR1 is SGHNT and CDR2 is YYREEE (reference sequence). V lost 3 bases and J lost 6, with 12 bases in between. CDR3 length equals 13 residues. CDR3 in amino acids: CASSSIQDPEAFF. The CDR3 DNA follows: TGTGCCAGCAGCTCAATACAGGATCCTGAAGCTTTCTTT.

The gene calls are TRBV28 and TRBJ2-2; D gene ambiguous. Germline loops: CDR1 MDHEN, CDR2 SYDVKM. With 5 bases removed from V and 5 bases from J, the gap between germline ends came to 12 bases. The CDR3 loop spans 14 amino acids. The CDR3 DNA sequence: TGTGCCAGCAGTATGCCCGGCCTGACCGGGGAGCTGTTTTTT. Translating it yields CASSMPGLTGELFF.

The J gene is TRBJ1-2, the V gene TRBV29-1; a weak D match, TRBD1 (5 bases). Germline CDR1 and CDR2: SQVTM and ANQGSEA. This CDR3 region has 12 residues. The V and J ends lost 2 bases and 8 bases respectively, with 12 bases between them. In nucleotides, the CDR3 is TGCAGCGTTGAAAAGGAAAGGGACGGCTACACCTTC. Residues: CSVEKERDGYTF. Full variable domain (rest looked up from reference TRBV29-1 and TRBJ1-2): SAVISQKPSRDICQRGTSLTIQCQVDSQVTMMFWYRQQPGQSLTLIATANQGSEATYESGFVIDKFPISRPNLTFSTLTVSNMSPEDSSIYLCSVEKERDGYTFGSGTRLTVV.

This rearrangement joins TRBV28 to TRBJ2-3; 14 nucleotides align to TRBD2. The V gene end was trimmed by 5 bases and the J gene end by 7 bases; junction bases not matched to a gene: 14. The CDR3 runs 18 residues. CDR1 and CDR2 (germline): MDHEN, SYDVKM. Here the CDR3 DNA reads TGTGCCAGCAGTCCTCCCCGACTAGCGGGAGGGCACCTATATACGCAGTATTTT. It translates to CASSPPRLAGGHLYTQYF.

This clone has a handful of counts. This chain joins TRBV5-4 and TRBJ2-1, with D perhaps matching TRBD2 (5 bases). With 3 bases removed from V and 8 bases from J, the gap between germline ends came to 12 bases. CDR1 is SGHNT, CDR2 YYREEE, per germline (reference sequence). CDR3 length: 13 amino acids. CDR3 sequence (DNA): TGTGCCAGCAGCTACCCTAGCCGAGATGAGCAGTTCTTC. Translation: CASSYPSRDEQFF.

Only a few counts were recorded for this clone. The chain joins TRBV30 to TRBJ2-1, with D possibly TRBD2 on 6 matching bases. Germline V gene sequence: CDR1 GTSNPN, CDR2 SVGIG (reference sequence). The CDR3 has 13 residues. The germline V and J ends were trimmed by 1 base and 8 bases, with 12 bases remaining between them. In DNA, the CDR3 is TGTGCCTGGAGTGAGGGGCGGGGCGATGAGCAGTTCTTC. It translates to CAWSEGRGDEQFF.

This chain joins TRBV15 and TRBJ2-3; 8 bases are a match to TRBD2. Trimming cost V 1 base and J 4 bases; bases outside gene matches: 7. The germline gives CDR1 LNHNV, CDR2 YYDKDF (reference sequence). CDR3 length: 16 residues. CDR3 region: CATSRGAGGGADTQYF. The CDR3 DNA follows: TGTGCCACCAGCAGAGGGGCGGGAGGAGGGGCAGATACGCAGTATTTT. Drawing the rest from reference TRBV15 and TRBJ2-3, the complete variable domain is DAMVIQNPRYQVTQFGKPVTLSCSQTLNHNVMYWYQQKSSQAPKLLFHYYDKDFNNEADTPDNFQSRRPNTSFCFLDIRSPGLGDTAMYLCATSRGAGGGADTQYFGPGTRLTVL.

This sequence joins TRBV7-2 and TRBJ1-5, with D uncertain. The CDR3 sequence is 13 residues long. Trimming took off 5 bases at V and 5 bases at J, with 10 bases between the two ends. Germline V gives CDR1 SGHTA, CDR2 FQGNSA. CDR3 sequence reads: CASSPDRYQPQHF. Here the CDR3 DNA reads TGTGCCAGCAGCCCCGACCGGTATCAGCCCCAGCATTTT.

The table lists this clone with a few counts. This chain uses TRBV9 with TRBJ2-2, with TRBD1 matching over 9 bases. The CDR3 runs 16 residues. Trimming at V came to 0 bases and at J to 6 bases, leaving 6 bases not matched to a gene. Germline assignment: CDR1 SGDLS and CDR2 YYNGEE. The CDR3 sequence is CASSVEGQGGSGELFF. CDR3 nucleotides: TGTGCCAGCAGCGTAGAGGGACAGGGCGGCTCCGGGGAGCTGTTTTTT.

The V gene is TRBV27, the J gene TRBJ2-3; D might be TRBD2 (5 bases). V lost 5 bases, J lost 2 bases, and 11 bases lay in between. The length of the CDR3 is 14 residues. Per germline, CDR1 MNHEY and CDR2 SMNVEV (reference sequence). CDR3 in DNA: TGTGCCAGCAGTCGACCCGGGATCACAGATACGCAGTATTTT. Translated: CASSRPGITDTQYF.